The 19 T cell receptor beta chains reported below all come from one sample, sequenced in a study of response to subunit inactivated influenza vaccine. A single record per CDR3 protein comes from TCRdb applying MiXCR to the RT-PCR reads. The sample shows about 480,000 distinct CDR3 sequences, roughly 9.8% of them seen only once. The specimen was PBMCs from blood, collected 40 to 50 days after vaccination. These receptors were collected from a man aged 50 or older who received an inactivated influenza vaccine.

There are a few counts of this clonotype. The genes are TRBV28 and TRBJ2-3, with 8 bases fitting TRBD1. V lost 10 bases, J lost 0 bases, and 9 bases stayed unmatched. The CDR3 contains 15 residues. CDR1 MDHEN and CDR2 SYDVKM come from the germline V gene. The CDR3 sequence is CATGTGPLSTDTQYF. The DNA for the CDR3 is TGTGCCACAGGGACAGGACCCCTTAGCACAGATACGCAGTATTTT. Full variable domain (remainder filled in from reference TRBV28 and TRBJ2-3): DVKVTQSSRYLVKRTGEKVFLECVQDMDHENMFWYRQDPGLGLRLIYFSYDVKMKEKGDIPEGYSVSREKKERFSLILESASTNQTSMYLCATGTGPLSTDTQYFGPGTRLTVL.

V is TRBV4-1 and J is TRBJ2-4; 8 nucleotides align to TRBD2. In germline, CDR1 is MGHRA, CDR2 YSYEKL. The CDR3 loop spans 14 amino acids. The trim removed 2 bases at V and 9 bases at J, leaving 6 bases unmatched. DNA for the CDR3: TGCGCCAGCAGCCAACCCACTAGCGGCGGCATTCAGTACTTC. This gives the protein CASSQPTSGGIQYF.

Only a few counts were recorded for this clonotype. The V call is TRBV11-2, the J call TRBJ2-1; D gene ambiguous. V was shortened by 1 base and J by 12 bases, with 7 bases between the two germline ends. In germline, CDR1 is SGHAT, CDR2 FQNNGV. The CDR3 contains 11 residues. Here the CDR3 reads CASSLGVRQFF. CDR3 in DNA: TGTGCCAGCAGCTTAGGGGTTAGGCAGTTCTTC.

The table lists this clonotype with a few counts. The chain uses TRBV6-1 and TRBJ2-1, with 7 nucleotides matching TRBD2. CDR3 length: 13 residues. After removal of 6 bases from V and 4 bases from J, the junction contained 3 bases not matched to a gene. CDR1 and CDR2 from the germline V gene are MNHNS and SASEGT. CDR3 DNA: TGTGCCAGCAGAAGACTAGCATACAATGAGCAGTTCTTC. Protein sequence: CASRRLAYNEQFF.

The chain recombines TRBV20-1 with TRBJ2-1; D is unclear. V was trimmed by 2 bases and J by 0 bases, leaving 8 bases between them. Germline V gives CDR1 DFQATT, CDR2 SNEGSKA (reference sequence). The CDR3 is 14 amino acids. CDR3 in amino acids: CSARRVSSYNEQFF. CDR3 nucleotides: TGCAGTGCTAGAAGGGTCAGCTCCTACAATGAGCAGTTCTTC.

The V call is TRBV5-1, the J call TRBJ2-7, with TRBD1 matching over 7 bases. Germline V gene lookup returns CDR1 SGHRS and CDR2 YFSETQ. The CDR3 is 17 amino acids. The V gene end was trimmed by 3 bases and the J gene end by 0 bases; junction bases not matched to a gene: 12. In DNA form, the CDR3 reads TGCGCCAGCAGCTCGCGGACTGAGCCAGGGGGCTCCTACGAGCAGTACTTC. Protein sequence: CASSSRTEPGGSYEQYF.

The rearrangement joins TRBV12-3 or TRBV12-4 to TRBJ1-4; D remains ambiguous. The CDR3 is 13 amino acids. Trimming took off 8 bases at V and 0 bases at J, with 7 bases between the two ends. This chain's CDR3 is CASQSTTNEKLFF. CDR3 bases: TGTGCCAGCCAATCTACAACTAATGAAAAACTGTTTTTT.

The rearrangement links TRBV4-1 to TRBJ1-5; a weak D match, TRBD1 (6 bases). CDR1 MGHRA and CDR2 YSYEKL come from the germline V gene. Deletions cut 1 base from V and 4 bases from J, with 8 bases between. CDR3 length: 14 amino acids. CDR3 sequence (DNA): TGCGCCAGCAGCCAAGTTGGGACAAATCAGCCCCAGCATTTT. Protein sequence: CASSQVGTNQPQHF.

The gene calls are TRBV5-1 and TRBJ2-4, with D perhaps matching TRBD1 or TRBD2 (5 bases each). The CDR3 is 14 residues long. Germline CDR1 is SGHRS and CDR2 is YFSETQ. Trimming removed 1 base at V and 8 bases at J, with 13 bases between. CDR3 nucleotides: TGCGCCAGCAGCTTGAGGGGAGATGAGGACATTCAGTACTTC. This sequence encodes CASSLRGDEDIQYF.

In this sample, this clonotype turned up many times. The chain recombines TRBV6-8 with TRBJ2-3; TRBD2 aligns across 14 bases. Germline loops: CDR1 MNHGY, CDR2 SAAAGT. This CDR3 is built from 15 residues. V trimming: 5 bases; J trimming: 3 bases; junction bases outside the gene matches: 1. The CDR3 nucleotides are TGTGCCAGCAGTCGGACTAGCGGGAGGACAGATACGCAGTATTTT. Its translation is CASSRTSGRTDTQYF.

In this sample, this clonotype turned up many times. This rearrangement joins TRBV20-1 to TRBJ2-2, with D tentatively TRBD1 (5 bases). V lost 6 bases, J lost 2 bases, and 13 bases lay in between. The germline V gene encodes CDR1 DFQATT and CDR2 SNEGSKA (reference sequence). The length of the CDR3 is 14 residues. CDR3 coding DNA: TGCAGTGCAGGGGCCCTACTTAACACCGGGGAGCTGTTTTTT. It translates to CSAGALLNTGELFF.

The V and J genes are TRBV20-1 and TRBJ2-7, with 9 bases fitting TRBD2. The germline V gene encodes CDR1 DFQATT and CDR2 SNEGSKA (reference sequence). The CDR3 totals 15 residues. V shed 6 bases, J shed 2 bases, and the junction held 11 bases outside the gene matches. The CDR3 here is CSATVAGVLTYEQYF. DNA of the CDR3: TGCAGTGCAACCGTAGCGGGGGTACTCACCTACGAGCAGTACTTC.

This clonotype was picked up a small number of times. The V gene is TRBV28, the J gene TRBJ2-2; D remains unclear. V lost 8 bases and J 4 bases, leaving 17 bases between the germline ends. This CDR3 is built from 15 residues. The germline V gene encodes CDR1 MDHEN and CDR2 SYDVKM. The CDR3 DNA is TGTGCCAGCGCCCCTCTCCAGGCGGTCACCGGGGAGCTGTTTTTT. This sequence encodes CASAPLQAVTGELFF.

This clonotype was seen repeatedly, ten times or more. V usage is TRBV11-2 and J usage is TRBJ2-3, with no clear D. CDR1 is SGHAT, CDR2 FQNNGV, per germline. The V end lost 5 bases, the J end lost 4 bases, and 7 bases lay between the germline ends. This CDR3 spans 12 amino acids. The CDR3 DNA reads TGTGCCAGCAGCCCTAGGCCAGATACGCAGTATTTT. This sequence encodes CASSPRPDTQYF.

V and J are TRBV20-1 and TRBJ2-3; 9 bases agree with TRBD1. Germline V lookup: CDR1 DFQATT, CDR2 SNEGSKA (reference sequence). The length of the CDR3 is 15 residues. V lost 3 bases and J lost 3; bases outside the gene matches: 7. In nucleotides, the CDR3 is TGCAGTGCTAGCTGGCGCGGGACAGGGACAGATACGCAGTATTTT. Protein sequence: CSASWRGTGTDTQYF.

This rearrangement joins TRBV6-2 or TRBV6-3 to TRBJ2-1; 7 bases match TRBD1. CDR1 is MNHEY and CDR2 is SVGEGT in the germline V gene. J was trimmed by 0 bases and V by 6 bases; bases with no gene match: 2. This CDR3 has 14 amino acids. The CDR3 reads CASRRDSSYNEQFF. The CDR3 DNA reads as TGTGCCAGCAGAAGGGACAGCTCCTACAATGAGCAGTTCTTC.

The sample holds a few counts of this clonotype. The chain uses TRBV7-9 and TRBJ1-6; D remains unclear. The CDR3 contains 15 residues. Germline V gives CDR1 SEHNR, CDR2 FQNEAQ (reference sequence). Between the trimmed V and J ends, which lost 1 base and 7 bases, there was a span of 11 bases. For the CDR3, the DNA is TGTGCCAGCAGCTTAGGAGCAGGAGCGAATTCACCCCTCCACTTT. It encodes CASSLGAGANSPLHF.

This clonotype was seen only a few times. This sequence joins TRBV5-5 and TRBJ2-6; a weak D match, TRBD2 (5 bases). Germline CDR1 SGHKS, CDR2 YYEKEE (reference sequence). V gave up 1 base and J gave up 10 bases, with 6 bases separating them. The CDR3 has 12 amino acids. CDR3 nucleotide sequence: TGTGCCAGCAGCTTGAGGAGGAACGTCCTGACTTTC. Protein product: CASSLRRNVLTF.

The chain has TRBV7-2 and TRBJ2-5; the D gene is possibly TRBD2 (6 bases). The germline V and J ends were trimmed by 1 base and 7 bases, with 13 bases remaining between them. CDR3 length: 14 amino acids. CDR1 is SGHTA and CDR2 is FQGNSA in the germline V gene. The CDR3, as DNA: TGTGCCAGCAGCTTAGATGGTCCCGGGGGGACCCAGTACTTC. Its protein product is CASSLDGPGGTQYF.